This entry concerns a single T cell receptor beta chain. The clone's antigen remains unknown. No base quality information exists; no much larger clone differs at one position. The CDR3 covers 14 residues, taking in both the cysteine and the phenylalanine. Kept here is only the CDR3 DNA, which spans 42 bases and is read in frame from base 1. Deletion took 0 bases off V and 7 bases off J, with a span of 8 bases between the germline ends. According to the germline V gene (reference sequence), CDR1 reads SGHKS and CDR2 reads YYEKEE. This record belongs to a study of cytomegalovirus exposure and HLA in healthy donors (dated by TCRdb to about 2017). The study in broad terms: According to an earlier analysis of several hundred of the donors, about 179 million T cells yielded approximately 120 million unique TCR beta sequences and about 300 Gb of sequence data. Roughly 300 gigabases of sequencing data and about 92 million unique TCR sequences made up an early release that covered around 640 HLA-typed donors. The genetic ancestry cluster associated with self-reported Caucasian donors included around four fifths of the roughly 390 genotyped donors. The study aimed to test whether signatures of past pathogen exposure could be identified by cataloging public T cell receptors. The study used immunosequencing to profile the T cell repertoires of about 670 subjects and linked those repertoires to cytomegalovirus serostatus. Along with the approximately 650-subject first cohort, a separate validation cohort of over 90 different subjects was used. To predict cytomegalovirus infection status, the study brought together high-throughput TCR immunosequencing, statistical association of individual TCRs with disease status, and machine learning. In a later analysis, previously published TCR beta repertoires from about 670 donors were re-analyzed and high-resolution HLA genotyping was added so that TCR occurrence patterns could be studied. The later analysis used no new phenotypic data to find candidate immune exposures, relying instead on TCR beta sequences and their occurrence across donors. To decide whether each TCR beta V gene segment behaved as functional or pseudogenic, an earlier analysis of some 540 of the donors relied on high-throughput TCR beta sequencing. Donor age, sex, ethnicity and CMV serostatus were compiled alongside the repertoire data. In a later genetic analysis, genome-wide SNP genotypes for about three fifths of the roughly 670 donors were used, and that subset was treated as a discovery cohort. Every repertoire in the discovery cohort had been generated on one and the same sequencing platform. HLA typing covered class I and class II loci at four-digit resolution. Typing coverage varied by locus: roughly 620-640 donors for A, B, C, DRB1 and DQB1; roughly 510 for DQA1; more than 600 for DPA1; around 450 for DPB1. Because of strong linkage in the cohort, roughly 5 DR-DQ haplotypes were treated as single units for association and clustering. Among some 400 genotyped donors of the cohort, an average of approximately 200,000 unique TCR beta nucleotide sequences was sequenced per donor, of which about 19% were non-productive.

Receptor amplification or capture employed the immunoSEQ multiplex PCR assay. The multiplex PCR relied on a mix of 60 forward primers for TCR Vbeta segments and 13 reverse primers for TCR Jbeta segments. The CDR3 region of rearranged TCR beta genes was amplified from genomic DNA with a multiplex PCR assay. On the Illumina HiSeq System, the amplified TCR beta libraries were sequenced as 87-base-pair reads. Processing in the source paper ran as follows. In a later analysis, tens of millions of unique TCR beta chains were counted across the 650 to 750 repertoires, and roughly 9.9 million of these chains were shared by at least two donors. A nearest-neighbor algorithm error-corrected the raw reads and collapsed the reads into unique sequences, merging closely related sequences to remove PCR and sequencing errors. CDR3 sequences were aligned to IMGT reference sequences to assign V, D and J gene segments. For a sequence to be retained, a match of at least six nucleotides was required to both a V gene segment and a J gene segment. A rearrangement was called productive if the CDR3 had no stop codons and remained in frame with V and J, and every other rearrangement was called non-productive. Following IMGT convention, CDR3 was defined as the stretch from the second conserved V-encoded cysteine up to the conserved J-encoded phenylalanine. In an earlier analysis of 500 to 650 of the donors, sequences lacking an unambiguous match to a single V gene segment were excluded. An earlier analysis of about 600 of the donors called V segments functional above 56.7% productive rearrangements and segregating when the between-donor standard deviation exceeded 5%. A statistical classification framework was built for diagnosing cytomegalovirus status from the catalog of TCR beta chain sequences. In a later analysis, V and J genes were assigned by comparing TCR nucleotide sequences against IMGT/GENE-DB human TR gene sequences. A later analysis assigned CDR3 sequences and most-parsimonious VDJ recombination scenarios with the TCRdist pipeline. In a later analysis, each TCR beta chain was defined by its CDR3 amino acid sequence together with its V-gene family, and reads without a unique V-gene family were excluded. As a way to deal with suspected cross-contamination and a sequencing artifact, a later analysis dropped approximately 590 nucleotide sequences that were highly shared and had low generation probability. In a later analysis, a clonal expansion index for each public chain was calculated from normalized within-repertoire ranks of inferred template counts. A later analysis computed generation probabilities with a VDJ recombination model fitted to out-of-frame rearrangements, and checked the results against IGoR. A later analysis scored TCR-TCR, TCR-HLA and TCR-CMV co-occurrence with hypergeometric tests, applying a repertoire-size bias correction to TCR pairs. A later analysis estimated false discovery rates by permuting HLA or CMV assignments 20 times. In a later analysis, co-occurring TCRs were grouped using DBSCAN, with TCRdist sequence similarity added in when clustering inside HLA-allele-positive subsets. Co-occurrence clustering excluded repertoires with fewer than 30,000 or more than 120,000 public chains, plus five with anomalous nucleotide sharing. TCRdb took this table from immuneACCESS and kept in-frame rearrangements with V and J called. Such tables lack part of the clones; where checked against another copy, unresolved V genes explain under half of the gap, and the rest is unexplained. From that table come the V and J calls and clone size; the DNA was used to work out D and trimming. The sample table holds about 100,000 clones, of which about four fifths were seen once. The biggest ten clones account for 1.5% to 2% of the sample.

The cohort comprised fewer than 700 healthy bone marrow donors. All cohort members were sampled while nominally healthy, although unrecorded immune exposures were likely present. The donor was CMV seronegative and was included in the group of a few hundred seronegative cohort members. Each donor provided a peripheral blood sample, and peripheral blood mononuclear cells were used for TCR beta sequencing. The Qiagen DNeasy Blood Extraction Kit was used to extract genomic DNA from the blood cell samples. General study outcomes and caveats: Immune exposure information for the cohort was limited to CMV serostatus. Roughly uniform sequencing depth across donors was assumed in presence/absence analyses, although this assumption may not hold. Roughly 17 rarely observed V segments, including chromosome 9 orphons, were excluded from the earlier analysis of almost 600 of the donors because counts were too low. Broadly in line with IMGT annotations, most TCR beta V segments showed up in productive rearrangements about 87% or about 30% of the time in an earlier analysis of roughly 590 of the donors. In a later analysis, the rate of TCR association differed among HLA loci, with DRB1 alleles having the most associated TCRs and HLA-C alleles having the fewest. It was suggested by the authors that the approach could potentially be generalized to other disease states and immunological phenotypes. The classifier was reported to diagnose cytomegalovirus status with high specificity and sensitivity in both the original and validation cohorts. Most TCR sequences were seen in very few donors, while some public TCRs were found in many individuals. When HLA alleles, especially DR and DQ, strongly co-occurred, attributing TCR associations to individual alleles was difficult. Because some donors lacked HLA typing at each locus, the association tests relied only on the typed subset. In a later analysis, 16,951 TCR beta sequences were associated with specific HLA alleles at a false discovery rate of 0.05. Several of the top co-occurrence clusters appeared to be linked to parvovirus B19, influenza, CMV and Epstein-Barr virus, according to a later analysis. The sequencing pipeline was judged likely to have produced a cluster of highly shared sequence variants as a technical artifact. In vitro tests confirmed that a few of the cytomegalovirus-associated TCR beta chains recognize cytomegalovirus antigens. A later genetic analysis associated a missense DCLRE1C variant with V-gene and J-gene trimming of TCR beta chains, and an independent cohort replicated the association. Some IMGT-functional V segments, including TRBV6-2 and TRBV6-3, could not be distinguished by the 87-base-pair reads and were therefore excluded. In the study, around 150 TCR beta chains were listed as associated with cytomegalovirus. A later genetic analysis reported fewer N-insertions in productive TCRs among donors in an Asian-associated ancestry cluster than the roughly 620-donor mean. Compared with equally common non-associated chains, HLA-associated TCR beta chains in a later analysis were more clonally expanded and had lower generation probabilities. Linkage disequilibrium might explain the correlated functional status among segregating V segments, but an unknown experimental factor could not be ruled out. A further reported finding was that TCR beta sequences accurately predicted the HLA-A and HLA-B alleles for most subjects in the first cohort. A later analysis found that most CMV-associated TCR beta chains appeared HLA-restricted, with HLA associations seemingly driven largely by CMV exposure. This cohort had only TCR beta chains sequenced, and the lack of alpha or paired-chain data limited which features could be detected.

Sequenced: PBMCs. The clonotype comes from a woman aged 40 to 55 in good health and CMV-seronegative. Rearrangement joined TRBV5-5 to TRBJ1-6; the D gene is not confidently resolved. Here is the DNA: TGTGCCAGCAGCTTGGAACAGACAAATTCACCCCTCCACTTT. The translation is CASSLEQTNSPLHF.